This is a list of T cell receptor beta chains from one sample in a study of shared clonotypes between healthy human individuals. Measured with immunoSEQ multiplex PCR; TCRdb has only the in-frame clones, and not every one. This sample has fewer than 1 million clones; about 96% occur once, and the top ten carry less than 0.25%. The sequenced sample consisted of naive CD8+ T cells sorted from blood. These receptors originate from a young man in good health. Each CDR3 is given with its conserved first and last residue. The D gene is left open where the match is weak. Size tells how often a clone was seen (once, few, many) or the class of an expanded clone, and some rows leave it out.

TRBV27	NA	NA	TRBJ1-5	TGTGCCAGCAGTTTACAGGGAGATCAGCCCCAGCATTTT	CASSLQGDQPQHF
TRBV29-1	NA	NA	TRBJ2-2	TGCAGCGTTGAAGATGGGGCAAGCACCGGGGAGCTGTTTTTT	CSVEDGASTGELFF
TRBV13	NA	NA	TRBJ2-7	TGTGCCAGCAGCTTGAGGGGCCACTCCTACGAGCAGTACTTC	CASSLRGHSYEQYF
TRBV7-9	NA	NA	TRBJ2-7	TGTGCCAGCAGCTCCCCCCTCCCCGCAGACTACGAGCAGTACTTC	CASSSPLPADYEQYF
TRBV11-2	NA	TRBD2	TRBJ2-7	TGTGCCAGCAGTGCAGGGACTAGCGGGTTTGGGGAGCAGTACTTC	CASSAGTSGFGEQYF
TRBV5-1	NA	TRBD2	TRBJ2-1	TGCGCCAGCAGCTCGGGACTAGCGGGAGGGCCTGACAATGAGCAGTTCTTC	CASSSGLAGGPDNEQFF
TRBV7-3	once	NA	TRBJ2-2	TGTGCCAGCAGCATCCCGGACAGCAACACCGGGGAGCTGTTTTTT	CASSIPDSNTGELFF
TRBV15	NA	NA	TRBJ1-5	TGTGCCACCAGCCCAGATCGGGCGGGACAGCCCCAGCATTTT	CATSPDRAGQPQHF
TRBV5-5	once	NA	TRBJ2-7	TGTGCCAGCAGCTTGGGAGATTTCCCCTACGAGCAGTACTTC	CASSLGDFPYEQYF
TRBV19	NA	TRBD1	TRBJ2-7	TGTGCCAGTAGTATAGGGGGGACAGGCTACGAGCAGTACTTC	CASSIGGTGYEQYF
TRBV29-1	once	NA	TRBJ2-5	TGCAGCGTTGGGACCTTAGAGACCCAGTACTTC	CSVGTLETQYF
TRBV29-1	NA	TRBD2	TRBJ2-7	TGCAGCGTTGTGACTAGCCGAAACTACGAGCAGTACTTC	CSVVTSRNYEQYF
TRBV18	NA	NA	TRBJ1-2	TGTGCCAGCTCACCAGGGGATGGCTACACCTTC	CASSPGDGYTF
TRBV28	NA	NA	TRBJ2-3	TGTGCCAGCAGTTTACTCAGGGTCACAGATACGCAGTATTTT	CASSLLRVTDTQYF
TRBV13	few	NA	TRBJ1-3	TGTGCCAGCAGGGTCCATTGGGACGGCATATATTTT	CASRVHWDGIYF
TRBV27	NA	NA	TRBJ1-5	TGTGCCAGCAGTTCACCCCTTACAGATCAGCCCCAGCATTTT	CASSSPLTDQPQHF
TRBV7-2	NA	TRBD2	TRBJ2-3	TGTGCCAGCAGCTTAGTCCCGGCTAGCGGTACAGATACGCAGTATTTT	CASSLVPASGTDTQYF
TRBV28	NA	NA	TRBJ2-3	TGTGCCAGCAGTTTTGCTCAGATAGATACGCAGTATTTT	CASSFAQIDTQYF